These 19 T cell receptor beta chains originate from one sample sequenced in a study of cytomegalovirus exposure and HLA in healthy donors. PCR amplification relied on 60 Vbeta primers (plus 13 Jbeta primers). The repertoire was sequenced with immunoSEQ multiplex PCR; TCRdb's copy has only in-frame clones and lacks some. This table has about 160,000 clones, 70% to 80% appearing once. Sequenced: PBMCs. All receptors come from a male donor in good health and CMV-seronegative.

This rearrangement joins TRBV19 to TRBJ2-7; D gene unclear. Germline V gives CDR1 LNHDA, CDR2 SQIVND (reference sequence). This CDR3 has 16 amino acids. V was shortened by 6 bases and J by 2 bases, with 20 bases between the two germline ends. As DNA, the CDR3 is TGTGCCAGTAGCGAGAAAGCACCACCTTCCCCCTACGAGCAGTACTTC. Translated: CASSEKAPPSPYEQYF.

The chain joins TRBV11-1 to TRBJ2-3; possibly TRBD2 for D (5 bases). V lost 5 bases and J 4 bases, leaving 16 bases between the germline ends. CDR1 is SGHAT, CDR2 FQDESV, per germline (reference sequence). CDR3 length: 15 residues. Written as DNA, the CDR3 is TGTGCCAGCAGCCCGGGATTAGGGCTCCCAGATACGCAGTATTTT. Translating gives CASSPGLGLPDTQYF.

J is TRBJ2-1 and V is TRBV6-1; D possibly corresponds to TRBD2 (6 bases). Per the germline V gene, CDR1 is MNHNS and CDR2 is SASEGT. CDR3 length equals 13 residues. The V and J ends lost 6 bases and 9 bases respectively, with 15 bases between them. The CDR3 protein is CASRETGTLEQFF. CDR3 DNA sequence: TGTGCCAGCAGGGAAACCGGGACTCTTGAGCAGTTCTTC.

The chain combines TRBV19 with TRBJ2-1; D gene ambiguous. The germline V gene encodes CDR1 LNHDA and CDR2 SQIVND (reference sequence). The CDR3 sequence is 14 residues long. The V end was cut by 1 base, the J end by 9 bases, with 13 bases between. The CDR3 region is CASSIGGESREQFF. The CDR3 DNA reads TGTGCCAGTAGTATAGGTGGAGAATCGCGTGAGCAGTTCTTC.

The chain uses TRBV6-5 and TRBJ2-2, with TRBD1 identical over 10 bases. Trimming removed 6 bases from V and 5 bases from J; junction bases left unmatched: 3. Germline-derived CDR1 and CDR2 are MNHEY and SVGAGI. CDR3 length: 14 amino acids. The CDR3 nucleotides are TGTGCCAGCAGGTCGGGACAGGGGACCGGGGAGCTGTTTTTT. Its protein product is CASRSGQGTGELFF.

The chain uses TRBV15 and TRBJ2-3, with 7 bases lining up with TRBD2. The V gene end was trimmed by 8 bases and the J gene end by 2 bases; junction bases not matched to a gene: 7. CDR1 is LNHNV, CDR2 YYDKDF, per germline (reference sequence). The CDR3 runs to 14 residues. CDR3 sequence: CATSTGLVTDTQYF. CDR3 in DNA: TGTGCCACCTCTACTGGACTAGTCACAGATACGCAGTATTTT.

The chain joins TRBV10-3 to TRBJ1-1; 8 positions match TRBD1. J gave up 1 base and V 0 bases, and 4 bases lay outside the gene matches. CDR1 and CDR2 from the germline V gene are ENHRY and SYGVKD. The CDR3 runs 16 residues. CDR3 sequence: CAISESGDRPNTEAFF. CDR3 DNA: TGTGCCATCAGTGAGTCGGGGGACAGGCCGAACACTGAAGCTTTCTTT.

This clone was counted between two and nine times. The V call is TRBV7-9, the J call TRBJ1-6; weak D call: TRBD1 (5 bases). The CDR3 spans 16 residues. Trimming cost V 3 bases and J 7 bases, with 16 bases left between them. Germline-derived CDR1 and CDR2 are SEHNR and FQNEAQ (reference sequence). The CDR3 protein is CASSLEGPGQNSPLHF. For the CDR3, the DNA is TGTGCCAGCAGCTTGGAGGGGCCAGGGCAAAATTCACCCCTCCACTTT.

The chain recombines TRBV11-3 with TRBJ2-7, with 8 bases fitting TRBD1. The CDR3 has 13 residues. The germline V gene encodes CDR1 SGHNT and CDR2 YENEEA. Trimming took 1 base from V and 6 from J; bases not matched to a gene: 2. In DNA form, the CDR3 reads TGTGCCAGCAGCTTAGGGACAGGGACCGAGCAGTACTTC. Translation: CASSLGTGTEQYF.

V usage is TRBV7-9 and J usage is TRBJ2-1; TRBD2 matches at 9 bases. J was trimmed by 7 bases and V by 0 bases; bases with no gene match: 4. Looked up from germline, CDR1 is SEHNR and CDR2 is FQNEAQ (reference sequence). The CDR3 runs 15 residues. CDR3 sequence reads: CASSLAGGGANEQFF. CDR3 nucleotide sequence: TGTGCCAGCAGCTTAGCGGGCGGGGGGGCTAATGAGCAGTTCTTC. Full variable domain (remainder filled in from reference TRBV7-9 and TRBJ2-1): DTGVSQNPRHKITKRGQNVTFRCDPISEHNRLYWYRQTLGQGPEFLTYFQNEAQLEKSRLLSDRFSAERPKGSFSTLEIQRTEQGDSAMYLCASSLAGGGANEQFFGPGTRLTVL.

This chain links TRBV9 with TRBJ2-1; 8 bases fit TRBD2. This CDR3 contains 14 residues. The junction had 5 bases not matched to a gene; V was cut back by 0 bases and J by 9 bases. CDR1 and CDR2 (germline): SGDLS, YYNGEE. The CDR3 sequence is CASSVAAGAFEQFF. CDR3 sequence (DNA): TGTGCCAGCAGCGTAGCAGCGGGAGCTTTTGAGCAGTTCTTC.

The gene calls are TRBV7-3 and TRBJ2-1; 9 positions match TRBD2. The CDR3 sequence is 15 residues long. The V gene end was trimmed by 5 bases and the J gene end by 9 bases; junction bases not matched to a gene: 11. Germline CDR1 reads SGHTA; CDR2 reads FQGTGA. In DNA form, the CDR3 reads TGTGCCAGCAGCCCCATTAGCGGGAGTATTGGTGAGCAGTTCTTC. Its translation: CASSPISGSIGEQFF.

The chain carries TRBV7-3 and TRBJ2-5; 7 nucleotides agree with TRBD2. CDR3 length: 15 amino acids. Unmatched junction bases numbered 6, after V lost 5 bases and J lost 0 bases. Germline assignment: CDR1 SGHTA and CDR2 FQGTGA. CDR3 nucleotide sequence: TGTGCCAGCAGCCAGGGACTACGAGACCAAGAGACCCAGTACTTC. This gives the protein CASSQGLRDQETQYF.

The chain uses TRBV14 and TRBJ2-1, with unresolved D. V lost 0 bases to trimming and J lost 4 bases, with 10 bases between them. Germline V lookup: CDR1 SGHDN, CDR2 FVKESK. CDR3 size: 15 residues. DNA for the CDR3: TGTGCCAGCAGCCAAGATCTGAGCTTTTACAATGAGCAGTTCTTC. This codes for CASSQDLSFYNEQFF.

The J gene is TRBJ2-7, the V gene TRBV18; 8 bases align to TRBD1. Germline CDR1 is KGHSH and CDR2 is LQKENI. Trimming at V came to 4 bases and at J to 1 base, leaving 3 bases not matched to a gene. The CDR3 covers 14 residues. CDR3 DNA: TGTGCCAGCTCACAAGACAGGGGATCCTACGAGCAGTACTTC. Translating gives CASSQDRGSYEQYF. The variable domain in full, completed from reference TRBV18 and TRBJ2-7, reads NAGVMQNPRHLVRRRGQEARLRCSPMKGHSHVYWYRQLPEEGLKFMVYLQKENIIDESGMPKERFSAEFPKEGPSILRIQQVVRGDSAAYFCASSQDRGSYEQYFGPGTRLTVT.

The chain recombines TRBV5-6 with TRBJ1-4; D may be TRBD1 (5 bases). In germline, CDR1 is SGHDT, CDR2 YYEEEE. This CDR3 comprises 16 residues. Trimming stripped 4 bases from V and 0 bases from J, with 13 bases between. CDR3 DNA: TGTGCCAGCAGCCAAAAGGGGCCCTCAACTAATGAAAAACTGTTTTTT. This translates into CASSQKGPSTNEKLFF.

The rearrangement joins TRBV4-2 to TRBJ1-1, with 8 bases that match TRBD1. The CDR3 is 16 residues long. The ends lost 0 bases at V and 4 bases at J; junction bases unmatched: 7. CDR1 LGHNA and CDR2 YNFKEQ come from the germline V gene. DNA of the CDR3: TGTGCCAGCAGCCAAGATTTTTCCAGGGGGCCCACTGAAGCTTTCTTT. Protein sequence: CASSQDFSRGPTEAFF.

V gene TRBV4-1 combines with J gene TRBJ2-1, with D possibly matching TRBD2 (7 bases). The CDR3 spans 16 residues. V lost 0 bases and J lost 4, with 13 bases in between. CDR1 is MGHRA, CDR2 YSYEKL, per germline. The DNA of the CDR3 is TGCGCCAGCAGCCAAGATGGGGGGGCCTCATACAATGAGCAGTTCTTC. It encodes CASSQDGGASYNEQFF.

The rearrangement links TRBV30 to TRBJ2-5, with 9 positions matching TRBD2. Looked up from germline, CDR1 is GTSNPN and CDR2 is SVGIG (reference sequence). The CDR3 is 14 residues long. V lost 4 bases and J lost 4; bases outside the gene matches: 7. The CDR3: CAWTRGRATETQYF. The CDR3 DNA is TGTGCCTGGACGCGCGGGAGGGCCACAGAGACCCAGTACTTC.